The 8 T cell receptor beta chains below come from one sample, sequenced in a study of blood T cell repertoires in COVID-19. Sequenced by immunoSEQ multiplex PCR; TCRdb stores in-frame clones only, minus some. The table has some 140,000 clones, just under 85% seen once. The material sequenced was peripheral blood. Source of these receptors: a woman of 80 years or more with acute or convalescent COVID-19.

The chain employs TRBV5-6 and TRBJ1-3; D is possibly TRBD1 (5 bases). The V end lost 1 base, the J end lost 8 bases, and 16 bases lay between the germline ends. CDR1 is SGHDT, CDR2 YYEEEE, per germline. The CDR3 has 15 residues. The CDR3 DNA reads TGTGCCAGCAGCTTGTATCCCAGGGTGCCGGACACCATATATTTT. Protein: CASSLYPRVPDTIYF.

The chain combines TRBV5-1 with TRBJ2-3; D perhaps matches TRBD2 (6 bases). CDR1 and CDR2 from the germline V gene are SGHRS and YFSETQ. V was shortened by 2 bases and J by 5 bases, with 9 bases between the two germline ends. The CDR3 length is 13 residues. DNA of the CDR3: TGCGCCAGCAGCTTATTGGGAGGAGATACGCAGTATTTT. Its protein product is CASSLLGGDTQYF.

This clone was counted once. V and J are TRBV5-1 and TRBJ1-6; 10 bases line up with TRBD1. J was trimmed by 7 bases and V by 5 bases; bases with no gene match: 9. Looked up from germline, CDR1 is SGHRS and CDR2 is YFSETQ. This CDR3 has 16 amino acids. CDR3 coding DNA: TGCGCCAGCAGGATTCAAGCGGGACAGGGGAATTCACCCCTCCACTTT. This translates into CASRIQAGQGNSPLHF.

The genes are TRBV5-1 and TRBJ1-2; TRBD1 might be the D (5 bases). The CDR3 extends over 13 amino acids. V shed 0 bases and J shed 6 bases, with 9 bases lying between them. Germline-derived CDR1 and CDR2 are SGHRS and YFSETQ. CDR3 coding DNA: TGCGCCAGCAGCTTGGAAGGGGTGGATGGCTACACCTTC. This sequence encodes CASSLEGVDGYTF.

The chain uses TRBV6-6 and TRBJ1-3, with 7 bases aligning to TRBD1. CDR1 is MNHNY, CDR2 SVGAGI, per germline (reference sequence). The CDR3 length is 14 residues. The V segment lost 4 bases and the J segment 2 bases; nucleotides outside the gene matches: 2. CDR3 coding DNA: TGTGCCAGCAGTTCTGGACAGGCTGGAAACACCATATATTTT. Its translation: CASSSGQAGNTIYF.

Here the CDR3 DNA reads TGTGCCAGCAGCAATCTAGCGGGGGGTAGAGGAAATACGCAGTATTTT. The encoded protein is CASSNLAGGRGNTQYF. The rearrangement uses TRBV7-2 and TRBJ2-3; 11 bases line up with TRBD2. Germline values: CDR1 SGHTA, CDR2 FQGNSA. The CDR3 spans 16 residues. Unmatched junction bases numbered 11, after V lost 5 bases and J lost 7 bases.

The chain links TRBV6-1 to TRBJ1-6, with D maybe TRBD1 (5 bases). Trimming took off 1 base at V and 10 bases at J, with 14 bases between the two ends. Germline values: CDR1 MNHNS, CDR2 SASEGT. There are 15 residues in the CDR3. In nucleotides, the CDR3 is TGTGCCAGCAGTGAAGTGGTAGGGGAATCCTCACCCCTCCACTTT. Its translation: CASSEVVGESSPLHF.

This rearrangement joins TRBV29-1 to TRBJ1-1, with 7 nucleotides matching TRBD1. V shed 2 bases, J shed 4 bases, and the junction held 10 bases outside the gene matches. The CDR3 is 15 residues long. Germline V gives CDR1 SQVTM, CDR2 ANQGSEA. For the CDR3, the DNA is TGCAGCGTTGAAATCGGACAGGCCGGGGGCACTGAAGCTTTCTTT. Its translation: CSVEIGQAGGTEAFF. The full variable domain, rest sourced from reference TRBV29-1 and TRBJ1-1, is SAVISQKPSRDICQRGTSLTIQCQVDSQVTMMFWYRQQPGQSLTLIATANQGSEATYESGFVIDKFPISRPNLTFSTLTVSNMSPEDSSIYLCSVEIGQAGGTEAFFGQGTRLTVV.